This TCR beta chain was observed in a study of T cells after posttransplantation cyclophosphamide. This table comes from immunoSEQ multiplex PCR, and its TCRdb copy is limited to in-frame clones, with some not included. The sample gives 10,000 or so clones, approximately 89% of which show up once; 1.6% is in the top ten. This CDR3 is 15 amino acids long. Trimming shortened V by 2 bases and J by 1 base, and 10 bases separated the two germline ends. Germline assignment: CDR1 LNHNV and CDR2 YYDKDF (reference sequence). This related bone marrow graft donor gave peripheral blood on the day of marrow donation. This clone was counted a single time. Its antigen is not identified. Points from the study as a whole: Later blood repertoires were often dominated by clones from the donor CD8+ memory compartment. After PTCy, TRB diversity resembled that of CNI/methotrexate controls. Skin or GI-infiltrating T cells shared few TRB sequences with blood.

Sequencing was performed on memory CD4+ T cells sorted from PBMCs. The clonotype comes from a woman aged 55-70 years in good health, CMV-negative, and a related stem cell transplant donor. The V gene is TRBV15, the J gene TRBJ2-3; D call uncertain. The CDR3 protein is CATSRQYRGTDTQYF. In DNA form, the CDR3 reads TGTGCCACCAGCAGACAATACCGCGGCACAGATACGCAGTATTTT.